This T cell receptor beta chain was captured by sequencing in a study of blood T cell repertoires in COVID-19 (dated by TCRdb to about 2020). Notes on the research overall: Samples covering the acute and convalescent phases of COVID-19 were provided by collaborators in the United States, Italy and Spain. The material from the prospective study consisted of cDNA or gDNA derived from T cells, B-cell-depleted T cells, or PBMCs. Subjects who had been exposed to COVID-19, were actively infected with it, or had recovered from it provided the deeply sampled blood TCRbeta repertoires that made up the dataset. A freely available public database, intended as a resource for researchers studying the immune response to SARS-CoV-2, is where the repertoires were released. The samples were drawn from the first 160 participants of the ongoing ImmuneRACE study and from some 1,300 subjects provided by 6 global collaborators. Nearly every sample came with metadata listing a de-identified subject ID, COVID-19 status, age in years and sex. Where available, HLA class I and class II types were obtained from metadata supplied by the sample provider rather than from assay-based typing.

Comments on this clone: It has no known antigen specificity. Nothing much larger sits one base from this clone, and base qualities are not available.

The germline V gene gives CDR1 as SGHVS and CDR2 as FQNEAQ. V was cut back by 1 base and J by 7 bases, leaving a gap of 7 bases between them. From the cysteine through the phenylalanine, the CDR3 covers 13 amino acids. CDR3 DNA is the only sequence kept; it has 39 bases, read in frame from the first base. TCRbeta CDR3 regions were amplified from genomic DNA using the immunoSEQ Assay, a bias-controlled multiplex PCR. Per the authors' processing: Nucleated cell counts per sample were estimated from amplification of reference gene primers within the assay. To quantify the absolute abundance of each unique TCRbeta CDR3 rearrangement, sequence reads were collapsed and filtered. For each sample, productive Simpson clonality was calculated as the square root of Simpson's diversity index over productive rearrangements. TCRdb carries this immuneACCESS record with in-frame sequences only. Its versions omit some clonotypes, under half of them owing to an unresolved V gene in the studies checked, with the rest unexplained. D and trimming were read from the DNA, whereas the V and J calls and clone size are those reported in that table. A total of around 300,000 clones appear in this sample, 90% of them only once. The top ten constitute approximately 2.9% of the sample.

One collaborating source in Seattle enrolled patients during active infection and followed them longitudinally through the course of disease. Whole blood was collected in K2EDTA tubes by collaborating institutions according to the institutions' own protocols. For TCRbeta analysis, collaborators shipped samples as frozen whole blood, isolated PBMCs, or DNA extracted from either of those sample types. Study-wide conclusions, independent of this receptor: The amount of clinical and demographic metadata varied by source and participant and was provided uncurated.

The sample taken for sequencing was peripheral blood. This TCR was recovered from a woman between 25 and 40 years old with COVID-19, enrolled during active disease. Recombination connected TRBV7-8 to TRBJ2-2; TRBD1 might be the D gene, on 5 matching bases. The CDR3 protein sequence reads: CASSLGQYGELFF. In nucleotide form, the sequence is TGTGCCAGCAGCTTAGGACAGTACGGGGAGCTGTTTTTT.